This is a list of T cell receptor beta chains from one sample in a study of cytomegalovirus exposure and HLA in healthy donors. The protocol was immunoSEQ multiplex PCR, while the TCRdb copy is restricted to in-frame clones and leaves out a portion. The data hold some 120,000 clones, with 65% to 85% observed a single time. The sequencing sample was made of PBMCs. All receptors derive from a man in his fifties in good health and CMV-seronegative. The CDR3 runs from the conserved cysteine through the conserved F or W. Fields, in order: V gene, J gene, clone size, D gene, CDR3 DNA, CDR3 protein. D genes are given only for firm matches. Clone size is stated in some rows and not others, as once, few, many or a class when expanded.

V gene: TRBV2; J gene: TRBJ1-2; clone size: -; D gene: -; CDR3 DNA: TGTGCCAGCAGTGAAAGAAGAGGCAGCTTAAACTATGGCTACACCTTC; CDR3 protein: CASSERRGSLNYGYTF
V gene: TRBV6-1; J gene: TRBJ2-5; clone size: -; D gene: TRBD2; CDR3 DNA: TGTGCCACCGGGGGGACTAGCGGTCCGGAGACCCAGTACTTC; CDR3 protein: CATGGTSGPETQYF
V gene: TRBV28; J gene: TRBJ2-7; clone size: -; D gene: TRBD1; CDR3 DNA: TGTGCCAGCAGGGCTGGACAGGACTACGAGCAGTACTTC; CDR3 protein: CASRAGQDYEQYF
V gene: TRBV7-9; J gene: TRBJ2-7; clone size: -; D gene: -; CDR3 DNA: TGTGCCAGCAGCTTAGAATCTTACGAGCAGTACTTC; CDR3 protein: CASSLESYEQYF
V gene: TRBV15; J gene: TRBJ2-1; clone size: -; D gene: TRBD1; CDR3 DNA: TGTGCCACCAGCAGAGAAATCAGTTCTGGACAGGTGAAATACAATGAGCAGTTCTTC; CDR3 protein: CATSREISSGQVKYNEQFF
V gene: TRBV7-2; J gene: TRBJ2-2; clone size: -; D gene: -; CDR3 DNA: TGTGCCAGCAGCCCCACCCGCGCGAACACCGGGGAGCTGTTTTTT; CDR3 protein: CASSPTRANTGELFF
V gene: TRBV11-2; J gene: TRBJ2-5; clone size: few; D gene: -; CDR3 DNA: TGTGCCAGCAGCTTAGAGCGTCGAGGCGGGTCACAAGAGACCCAGTACTTC; CDR3 protein: CASSLERRGGSQETQYF
V gene: TRBV11-2; J gene: TRBJ1-1; clone size: -; D gene: -; CDR3 DNA: TGTGCCAGCAACCTAAATACCGACACTGAAGCTTTCTTT; CDR3 protein: CASNLNTDTEAFF
V gene: TRBV5-5; J gene: TRBJ2-1; clone size: -; D gene: TRBD1; CDR3 DNA: TGTGCCAGCAGCACCGGACAGGGATACAATGAGCAGTTCTTC; CDR3 protein: CASSTGQGYNEQFF
V gene: TRBV9; J gene: TRBJ2-1; clone size: -; D gene: -; CDR3 DNA: TGTGCCAGCAGCGTAGCTGTCAGTGAGCAGTTCTTC; CDR3 protein: CASSVAVSEQFF
V gene: TRBV5-6; J gene: TRBJ1-6; clone size: few; D gene: TRBD1; CDR3 DNA: TGTGCCAGCAGCACGGGGACAGCAAGTTCACCCCTCCACTTT; CDR3 protein: CASSTGTASSPLHF
V gene: TRBV7-2; J gene: TRBJ2-5; clone size: -; D gene: TRBD2; CDR3 DNA: TGTGCCAGCAGCTTAGACCCGGGGGGTATAGAGACCCAGTACTTC; CDR3 protein: CASSLDPGGIETQYF
V gene: TRBV5-1; J gene: TRBJ2-7; clone size: -; D gene: -; CDR3 DNA: TGCGCCAGCAGCTTAGTGTTAGCGGAAAGCGAGCAGTACTTC; CDR3 protein: CASSLVLAESEQYF
V gene: TRBV5-1; J gene: TRBJ2-3; clone size: -; D gene: TRBD2; CDR3 DNA: TGCGCCAGCAGCCCGGGACTAGCGGGACTACTCTCAACGCAGTATTTT; CDR3 protein: CASSPGLAGLLSTQYF
V gene: TRBV29-1; J gene: TRBJ1-2; clone size: -; D gene: TRBD1; CDR3 DNA: TGCAGCGTTCTGGGACAGGGAGATGGCTACACCTTC; CDR3 protein: CSVLGQGDGYTF
V gene: TRBV25-1; J gene: TRBJ1-6; clone size: -; D gene: -; CDR3 DNA: TGTGCCAGCAGTGCGCCCGTTTGGAGGAACTATAATTCACCCCTCCACTTT; CDR3 protein: CASSAPVWRNYNSPLHF
V gene: TRBV5-1; J gene: TRBJ2-7; clone size: -; D gene: TRBD1; CDR3 DNA: TGCGCCAGCAGCCCACTCCTCAGGGACAGGGTGTCTAGCTACGAGCAGTACTTC; CDR3 protein: CASSPLLRDRVSSYEQYF
V gene: TRBV29-1; J gene: TRBJ1-1; clone size: -; D gene: -; CDR3 DNA: TGCAGCGTTGGAATCGGGGACACTGAAGCTTTCTTT; CDR3 protein: CSVGIGDTEAFF
V gene: TRBV5-4; J gene: TRBJ1-2; clone size: once; D gene: -; CDR3 DNA: TGTGCCAGCAGCTTGGCACAGGGAGCTAACTATGGCTACACCTTC; CDR3 protein: CASSLAQGANYGYTF
V gene: TRBV18; J gene: TRBJ1-4; clone size: -; D gene: -; CDR3 DNA: TGTGCCAGCTCACGATTGACGGCAGGACTTAATGAAAAACTGTTTTTT; CDR3 protein: CASSRLTAGLNEKLFF
V gene: TRBV5-1; J gene: TRBJ1-1; clone size: few; D gene: TRBD1; CDR3 DNA: TGCGCCAGCAGCTCCGGACAGGGGATGGGAGCTTTCTTT; CDR3 protein: CASSSGQGMGAFF
V gene: TRBV4-3; J gene: TRBJ1-6; clone size: few; D gene: -; CDR3 DNA: TGCGCCAGCAGCCAAGAAGCACAGGGACATTCACCCCTCCACTTT; CDR3 protein: CASSQEAQGHSPLHF
V gene: TRBV18; J gene: TRBJ2-7; clone size: -; D gene: TRBD1; CDR3 DNA: TGTGCCAGCTCGCCGGGACAGGACTCCTACGAGCAGTACTTC; CDR3 protein: CASSPGQDSYEQYF
V gene: TRBV5-1; J gene: TRBJ2-7; clone size: -; D gene: TRBD2; CDR3 DNA: TGCGCCAGCAGCTTGGAAGGTAGCGGGGGGTCCGGGCAGTACTTC; CDR3 protein: CASSLEGSGGSGQYF
V gene: TRBV6-4; J gene: TRBJ1-1; clone size: -; D gene: TRBD1; CDR3 DNA: TGTGCCAGCAGTCCGACAGGGCGCACTGAAGCTTTCTTT; CDR3 protein: CASSPTGRTEAFF
V gene: TRBV5-8; J gene: TRBJ1-4; clone size: -; D gene: -; CDR3 DNA: TGTGCCAGCAGCTCCAGGGGCCGGAGTGAAAAACTGTTTTTT; CDR3 protein: CASSSRGRSEKLFF
V gene: TRBV6-5; J gene: TRBJ1-5; clone size: -; D gene: -; CDR3 DNA: TGTGCCAGCAGTAGGCCGGGTCAGCCCCAGCATTTT; CDR3 protein: CASSRPGQPQHF
V gene: TRBV10-3; J gene: TRBJ2-1; clone size: -; D gene: -; CDR3 DNA: TGTGCCTCCCGCTACGACACAAACAATGAGCAGTTCTTC; CDR3 protein: CASRYDTNNEQFF
V gene: TRBV2; J gene: TRBJ2-5; clone size: -; D gene: TRBD2; CDR3 DNA: TGTGCCAGCAGTGCAGTACTAGCGGGAGCAGAGACCCAGTACTTC; CDR3 protein: CASSAVLAGAETQYF
V gene: TRBV6-6; J gene: TRBJ1-1; clone size: few; D gene: -; CDR3 DNA: TGTGCCAGCAGACTTGACAAGAACACTGAAGCTTTCTTT; CDR3 protein: CASRLDKNTEAFF
V gene: TRBV28; J gene: TRBJ1-2; clone size: -; D gene: -; CDR3 DNA: TGTGCCAGCAGTTTAATGATAGGGGGTGACGGCTACACCTTC; CDR3 protein: CASSLMIGGDGYTF
V gene: TRBV29-1; J gene: TRBJ2-7; clone size: -; D gene: TRBD1; CDR3 DNA: TGCAGCGCTGGGACAGGGGGCAGGCAGTACTTC; CDR3 protein: CSAGTGGRQYF
V gene: TRBV7-8; J gene: TRBJ1-5; clone size: -; D gene: -; CDR3 DNA: TGTGCCAGCAGCTTAGTCCCCAGGGGAAGCAATCAGCCCCAGCATTTT; CDR3 protein: CASSLVPRGSNQPQHF
V gene: TRBV25-1; J gene: TRBJ1-4; clone size: few; D gene: TRBD1; CDR3 DNA: TGTGCCAGCAGTGAATCAGGACAGGGGATAGTAAAACTGTTTTTT; CDR3 protein: CASSESGQGIVKLFF
V gene: TRBV6-5; J gene: TRBJ2-1; clone size: -; D gene: -; CDR3 DNA: TGTGCCAGCAGTTACTCTAGCGGCCCTTACAATGAGCAGTTCTTC; CDR3 protein: CASSYSSGPYNEQFF
V gene: TRBV7-2; J gene: TRBJ2-1; clone size: -; D gene: -; CDR3 DNA: TGTGCCAGCAGCTTAGAAGGGGACTCATACAATGAGCAGTTCTTC; CDR3 protein: CASSLEGDSYNEQFF
V gene: TRBV4-2; J gene: TRBJ2-1; clone size: once; D gene: TRBD2; CDR3 DNA: TGTGCCAGCAGTCTCGGGAGGCGGGGAAATGAGCAGTTCTTC; CDR3 protein: CASSLGRRGNEQFF
V gene: TRBV7-9; J gene: TRBJ1-2; clone size: -; D gene: -; CDR3 DNA: TGTGCCAGCAGCTTCCTGGCGGGGAATAACTATGGCTACACCTTC; CDR3 protein: CASSFLAGNNYGYTF
V gene: TRBV28; J gene: TRBJ1-1; clone size: -; D gene: -; CDR3 DNA: TGTGCCAGCAGTTCCTCTTGGGGGGAGGTCACTGAAGCTTTCTTT; CDR3 protein: CASSSSWGEVTEAFF
V gene: TRBV7-9; J gene: TRBJ2-5; clone size: -; D gene: -; CDR3 DNA: TGTGCCAGCAGCTTAGCTCACTGGACCCAGTACTTC; CDR3 protein: CASSLAHWTQYF
V gene: TRBV4-3; J gene: TRBJ2-3; clone size: few; D gene: TRBD2; CDR3 DNA: TGCGCCAGCAGCCACCCTAGCGGGGGCGCAGATACGCAGTATTTT; CDR3 protein: CASSHPSGGADTQYF
V gene: TRBV11-3; J gene: TRBJ2-1; clone size: -; D gene: -; CDR3 DNA: TGTGCCAGCAGCGGCAGGAAGGCGTACAATGAGCAGTTCTTC; CDR3 protein: CASSGRKAYNEQFF
V gene: TRBV10-2; J gene: TRBJ2-3; clone size: -; D gene: -; CDR3 DNA: TGCGCCAGCAGTGGACTGCCCGCGCAGTATTTT; CDR3 protein: CASSGLPAQYF
V gene: TRBV7-6; J gene: TRBJ2-7; clone size: -; D gene: -; CDR3 DNA: TGTGCCAGCAGCTTAGGGACAGTCCACGAGCAGTACTTC; CDR3 protein: CASSLGTVHEQYF
V gene: TRBV7-6; J gene: TRBJ2-3; clone size: -; D gene: TRBD2; CDR3 DNA: TGTGCCAGCAGCTTAGCGGGAGGGGCAGATACGCAGTATTTT; CDR3 protein: CASSLAGGADTQYF
V gene: TRBV4-2; J gene: TRBJ1-1; clone size: -; D gene: TRBD1; CDR3 DNA: TGTGCCAGCAGCCAAGGCTTACAGGGGCCCATGAACACTGAAGCTTTCTTT; CDR3 protein: CASSQGLQGPMNTEAFF
V gene: TRBV19; J gene: TRBJ1-4; clone size: -; D gene: -; CDR3 DNA: TGTGCCAGTGGTCGCAATGGGCTTAGTAATGAAAAACTGTTTTTT; CDR3 protein: CASGRNGLSNEKLFF
V gene: TRBV9; J gene: TRBJ2-5; clone size: -; D gene: TRBD2; CDR3 DNA: TGTGCCAGCAGCGTAGGGGGGGGAATAGAGGGGACCCAGTACTTC; CDR3 protein: CASSVGGGIEGTQYF
V gene: TRBV6-5; J gene: TRBJ1-1; clone size: -; D gene: TRBD1; CDR3 DNA: TGTGCCAGCAGTTACAGGGACAGCTACACTGAAGCTTTCTTT; CDR3 protein: CASSYRDSYTEAFF
V gene: TRBV9; J gene: TRBJ2-6; clone size: -; D gene: TRBD2; CDR3 DNA: TGTGCCAGCAGTGAGCGGGGGGCCACGCCTGGGGCCAACGTCCTGACTTTC; CDR3 protein: CASSERGATPGANVLTF
V gene: TRBV2; J gene: TRBJ1-1; clone size: -; D gene: -; CDR3 DNA: TGTGCCAGCAGTGTGGGGGGTGGGACTGAAGCTTTCTTT; CDR3 protein: CASSVGGGTEAFF
V gene: TRBV23-1; J gene: TRBJ2-7; clone size: -; D gene: TRBD2; CDR3 DNA: TGCGCCAGCAGTGGGCTAGCGGTAACCTCCTACGAGCAGTACTTC; CDR3 protein: CASSGLAVTSYEQYF
V gene: TRBV2; J gene: TRBJ2-1; clone size: -; D gene: -; CDR3 DNA: TGTGCCAGCAGCCCCGACACCCCCGAGCAGTTCTTC; CDR3 protein: CASSPDTPEQFF